Listed below are T cell receptor beta chains from one sample, sequenced in a study of cytomegalovirus exposure and HLA in healthy donors. Data came from immunoSEQ multiplex PCR; TCRdb stores just in-frame clones and leaves some out. This table holds 100,000 to 150,000 clones, about 82% found once. Sample: PBMCs. The receptors here all came from a female donor in good health and CMV-seropositive. Each CDR3 is given with its conserved first and last residue. Fields, in order: J gene, clone size, D gene, V gene, CDR3 DNA, CDR3 protein. The D gene is left open where the match is weak. Some rows mark clone size as missing; the rest say once, few, many or name a class of expanded clone.

j_call: TRBJ1-1
clone_size: few
d_call: .
v_call: TRBV14
cdr3_nt: TGTGCCAGCAGCCGACAGCTGAACACTGAAGCTTTCTTT
cdr3_aa: CASSRQLNTEAFF

j_call: TRBJ2-1
clone_size: .
d_call: TRBD2
v_call: TRBV5-4
cdr3_nt: TGTGCCAGCAGCCTAGGACTAGCGGGAGATGAGCAGTTCTTC
cdr3_aa: CASSLGLAGDEQFF

j_call: TRBJ2-7
clone_size: .
d_call: TRBD1
v_call: TRBV6-5
cdr3_nt: TGTGCCAGCAGCCTCAACAGGGGCCCCTACGAGCAGTACTTC
cdr3_aa: CASSLNRGPYEQYF

j_call: TRBJ2-1
clone_size: once
d_call: .
v_call: TRBV7-9
cdr3_nt: TGTGCCAGCAGCTTTCCTTACAATGAGCAGTTCTTC
cdr3_aa: CASSFPYNEQFF

j_call: TRBJ1-1
clone_size: .
d_call: .
v_call: TRBV5-1
cdr3_nt: TGCGCCAGCAGCTTGGCCTTGAACACTGAAGCTTTCTTT
cdr3_aa: CASSLALNTEAFF

j_call: TRBJ2-3
clone_size: .
d_call: TRBD2
v_call: TRBV11-2
cdr3_nt: TGTGCCAGCAGCGTACTAGCGGGGGGGATAGATACGCAGTATTTT
cdr3_aa: CASSVLAGGIDTQYF

j_call: TRBJ2-7
clone_size: once
d_call: TRBD1
v_call: TRBV6-1
cdr3_nt: TGTGCCACCCATCCGGGACAGGGCTACGAGCAGTACTTC
cdr3_aa: CATHPGQGYEQYF

j_call: TRBJ1-4
clone_size: .
d_call: .
v_call: TRBV30
cdr3_nt: TGTGCCTGGAGTTCAAACGGGGGGGGGCGTTCTGGTGAAAAACTGTTTTTT
cdr3_aa: CAWSSNGGGRSGEKLFF

j_call: TRBJ2-3
clone_size: .
d_call: TRBD1
v_call: TRBV13
cdr3_nt: TGTGCCAGCAGCTCGCCGGGACAGGGCACAGATACGCAGTATTTT
cdr3_aa: CASSSPGQGTDTQYF

j_call: TRBJ2-7
clone_size: .
d_call: .
v_call: TRBV19
cdr3_nt: TGTGCCAGTAGTTGGGGCCAGGGAAGCGAGCAGTACTTC
cdr3_aa: CASSWGQGSEQYF